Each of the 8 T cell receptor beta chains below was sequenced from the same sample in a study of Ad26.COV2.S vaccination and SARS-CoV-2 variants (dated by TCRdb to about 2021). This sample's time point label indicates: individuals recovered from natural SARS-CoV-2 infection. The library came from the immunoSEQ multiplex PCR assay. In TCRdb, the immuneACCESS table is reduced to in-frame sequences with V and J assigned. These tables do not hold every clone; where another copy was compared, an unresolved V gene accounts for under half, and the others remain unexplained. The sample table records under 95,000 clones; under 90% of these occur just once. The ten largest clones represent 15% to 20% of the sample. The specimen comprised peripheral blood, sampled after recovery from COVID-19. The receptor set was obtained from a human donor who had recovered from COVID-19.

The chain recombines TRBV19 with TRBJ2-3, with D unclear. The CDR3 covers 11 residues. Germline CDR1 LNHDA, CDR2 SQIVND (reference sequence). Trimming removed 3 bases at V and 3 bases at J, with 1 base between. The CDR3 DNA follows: TGTGCCAGTAGTATGACAGATACGCAGTATTTT. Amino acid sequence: CASSMTDTQYF.

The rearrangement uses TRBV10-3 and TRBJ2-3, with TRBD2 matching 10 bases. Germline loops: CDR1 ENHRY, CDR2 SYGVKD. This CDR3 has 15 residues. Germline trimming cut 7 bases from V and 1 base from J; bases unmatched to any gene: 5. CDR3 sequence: CAIKPGTSGTDTQYF. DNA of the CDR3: TGTGCCATCAAACCCGGGACTAGCGGCACAGATACGCAGTATTTT.

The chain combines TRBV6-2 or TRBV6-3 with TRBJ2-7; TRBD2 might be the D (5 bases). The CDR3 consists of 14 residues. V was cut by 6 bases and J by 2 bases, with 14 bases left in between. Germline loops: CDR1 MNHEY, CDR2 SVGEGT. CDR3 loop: CASSLPGSAYEQYF. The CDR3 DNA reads TGTGCCAGCAGCCTACCGGGATCGGCCTACGAGCAGTACTTC.

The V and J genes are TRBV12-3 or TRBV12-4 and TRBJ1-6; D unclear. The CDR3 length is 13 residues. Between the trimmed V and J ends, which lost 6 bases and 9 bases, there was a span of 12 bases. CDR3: CASSTTGLSPLHF. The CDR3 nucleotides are TGTGCCAGCAGCACCACGGGCCTTTCACCCCTCCACTTT.

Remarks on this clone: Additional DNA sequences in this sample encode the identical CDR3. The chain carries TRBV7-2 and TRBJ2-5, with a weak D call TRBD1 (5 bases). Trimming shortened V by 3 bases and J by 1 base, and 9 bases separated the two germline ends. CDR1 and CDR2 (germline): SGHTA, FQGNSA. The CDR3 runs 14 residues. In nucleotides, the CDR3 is TGTGCCAGCAGCTTGTCTAGGGGCCAAGAGACCCAGTACTTC. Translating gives CASSLSRGQETQYF.

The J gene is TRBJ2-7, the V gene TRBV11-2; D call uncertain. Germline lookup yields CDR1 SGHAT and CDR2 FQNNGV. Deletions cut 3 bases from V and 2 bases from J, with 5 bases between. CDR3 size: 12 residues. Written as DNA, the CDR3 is TGTGCCAGCAGCTTGCCGGCCTACGAGCAGTACTTC. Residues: CASSLPAYEQYF.

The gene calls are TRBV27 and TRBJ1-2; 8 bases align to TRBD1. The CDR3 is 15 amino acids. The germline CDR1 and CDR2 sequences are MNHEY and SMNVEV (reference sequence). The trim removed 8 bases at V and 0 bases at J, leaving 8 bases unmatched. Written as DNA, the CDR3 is TGTGCCAGCGGGGACAGGCGACCACCTAACTATGGCTACACCTTC. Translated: CASGDRRPPNYGYTF.

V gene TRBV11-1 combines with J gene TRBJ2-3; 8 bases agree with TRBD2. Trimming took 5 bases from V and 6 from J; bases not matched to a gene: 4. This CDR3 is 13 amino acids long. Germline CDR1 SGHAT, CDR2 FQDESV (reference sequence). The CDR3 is CASSDPGGDTQYF. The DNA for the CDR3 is TGTGCCAGCAGCGACCCGGGGGGGGATACGCAGTATTTT.